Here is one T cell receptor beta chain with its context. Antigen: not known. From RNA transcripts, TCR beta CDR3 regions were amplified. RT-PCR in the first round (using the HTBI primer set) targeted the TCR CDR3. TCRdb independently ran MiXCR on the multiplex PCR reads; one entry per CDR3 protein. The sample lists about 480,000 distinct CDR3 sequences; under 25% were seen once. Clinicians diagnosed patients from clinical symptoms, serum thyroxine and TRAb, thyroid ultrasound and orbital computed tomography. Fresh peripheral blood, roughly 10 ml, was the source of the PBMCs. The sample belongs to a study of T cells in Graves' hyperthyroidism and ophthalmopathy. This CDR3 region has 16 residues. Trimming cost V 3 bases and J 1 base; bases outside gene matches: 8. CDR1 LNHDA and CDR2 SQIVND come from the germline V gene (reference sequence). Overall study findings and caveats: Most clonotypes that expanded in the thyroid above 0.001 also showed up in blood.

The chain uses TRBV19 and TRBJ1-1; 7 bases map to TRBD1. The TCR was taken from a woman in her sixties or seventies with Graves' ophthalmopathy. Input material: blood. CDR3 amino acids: CASSIRQGGKNTEAFF. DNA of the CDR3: TGTGCCAGTAGTATTCGACAGGGAGGAAAGAACACTGAAGCTTTCTTT.